These 27 T cell receptor beta chains were all obtained from the same sample, sequenced in a study of T-cell reconstitution after alpha-beta-depleted transplantation in children. Unique molecular identifiers were used in preparing the TCRbeta library. TCRdb reprocessed the PCR reads via MiXCR and lists one record per CDR3 protein. The table shows hundreds of thousands of distinct CDR3 sequences, with about 15% occurring only once. Specimen: PBMCs from the stem cell graft donor, collected from the stem cell graft. Receptors were obtained from a human donor who donated a stem cell graft to a child with acute myeloid leukemia.

This clonotype turned up a few times. The chain employs TRBV6-5 and TRBJ1-3; the D gene is possibly TRBD1 (6 bases). The CDR3 runs 16 residues. V was cut by 0 bases and J by 6 bases, with 15 bases left in between. CDR1 MNHEY and CDR2 SVGAGI come from the germline V gene. Here the CDR3 DNA reads TGTGCCAGCAGTTACTCGGGCCTCGGGGGCGAAAACACCATATATTTT. Encoded protein: CASSYSGLGGENTIYF.

The chain has TRBV7-2 and TRBJ2-5; no firm D call. V gave up 5 bases and J gave up 10 bases, with 14 bases separating them. This CDR3 is 12 amino acids long. Germline lookup yields CDR1 SGHTA and CDR2 FQGNSA. CDR3 region: CASSVGSGDQYF. The DNA of the CDR3 is TGTGCCAGCAGCGTGGGAAGTGGGGACCAGTACTTC.

This clonotype was observed at least ten times. J is TRBJ2-1 and V is TRBV12-3 or TRBV12-4; 8 bases map to TRBD1. CDR3 length: 16 amino acids. V shed 4 bases and J 6 bases; nucleotides not matched to a gene: 11. CDR3 nucleotides: TGTGCCAGCAGTTCTCAGGGGGCGGTCATGGTCAATGAGCAGTTCTTC. Protein product: CASSSQGAVMVNEQFF.

This clonotype has only a few counts. The chain recombines TRBV6-2 or TRBV6-3 with TRBJ1-5; D may be TRBD1 (6 bases). The CDR3 covers 14 residues. With 4 bases removed from V and 7 bases from J, the gap between germline ends came to 14 bases. The germline CDR1 and CDR2 sequences are MNHEY and SVGEGT. The CDR3, as DNA: TGTGCCAGCAGTTCCCAACAGGGCGGGCAGCCCCAGCATTTT. It is translated as CASSSQQGGQPQHF.

This clonotype appeared many times. The chain employs TRBV7-2 and TRBJ1-1; D gene unclear. Germline V lookup: CDR1 SGHTA, CDR2 FQGNSA. The CDR3 loop spans 15 amino acids. V lost 2 bases to trimming and J lost 1 base, with 11 bases between them. CDR3 DNA: TGTGCCAGCAGCTTACGAGGCCCTCAGAACACTGAAGCTTTCTTT. Amino acids: CASSLRGPQNTEAFF.

This chain joins TRBV19 and TRBJ2-7, with TRBD2 matching over 7 bases. The J segment lost 2 bases and the V segment lost 8 bases, leaving 15 bases of the junction unmatched. Germline V gene lookup returns CDR1 LNHDA and CDR2 SQIVND (reference sequence). The CDR3 runs 16 residues. CDR3 protein: CASSIYGGLTPYEQYF. Here the CDR3 DNA reads TGTGCCAGTTCTATTTACGGGGGGTTAACCCCCTACGAGCAGTACTTC.

A few counts support this clonotype. The chain has TRBV9 and TRBJ1-1, with D hard to call. Germline lookup yields CDR1 SGDLS and CDR2 YYNGEE. The CDR3 is 14 amino acids. Trimming took 4 bases from V and 4 from J, leaving 14 bases between them. CDR3 loop: CASSPDDGFTEAFF. CDR3 in DNA: TGTGCCAGCAGCCCGGACGACGGGTTCACTGAAGCTTTCTTT.

This clonotype has at least ten counts. The chain recombines TRBV7-7 with TRBJ2-1; the match to TRBD1 covers 9 bases. Germline V gene lookup returns CDR1 SSHAT and CDR2 FNYEAQ (reference sequence). J was trimmed by 10 bases and V by 5 bases; bases with no gene match: 9. The CDR3 consists of 14 residues. The CDR3 coding sequence is TGTGCCAGCAGCCCCGACCCTGGGACAGGGGAGCAGTTCTTC. As protein: CASSPDPGTGEQFF. The whole variable domain, remainder taken from reference TRBV7-7 and TRBJ2-1, is GAGVSQSPRYKVTKRGQDVTLRCDPISSHATLYWYQQALGQGPEFLTYFNYEAQPDKSGLPSDRFSAERPEGSISTLTIQRTEQRDSAMYRCASSPDPGTGEQFFGPGTRLTVL.

This chain links TRBV6-2 or TRBV6-3 with TRBJ2-5, with TRBD2 as a possible D gene (6 bases). Germline loops: CDR1 MNHEY, CDR2 SVGEGT. Trimming stripped 10 bases from V and 4 bases from J, with 19 bases between. The CDR3 totals 14 residues. The CDR3 DNA reads as TGTGCCACCTCGGGGGAGCAGGTCGGAGAGACCCAGTACTTC. It yields the protein CATSGEQVGETQYF.

This clonotype was detected a few times. The gene calls are TRBV4-3 and TRBJ2-2, with D maybe TRBD1 (5 bases). The CDR3 totals 14 residues. The germline CDR1 and CDR2 sequences are LGHNA and YSLEER. V lost 2 bases and J 8 bases, leaving 12 bases between the germline ends. CDR3 nucleotide sequence: TGCGCCAGCAGCCAAAGGCCCAGGGTGGGGGAGCTGTTTTTT. This encodes CASSQRPRVGELFF.

V is TRBV10-3 and J is TRBJ2-3; TRBD2 matches 15 bases. The CDR3 is 18 amino acids. The J segment lost 6 bases and the V segment lost 5 bases, leaving 12 bases of the junction unmatched. Germline loops: CDR1 ENHRY, CDR2 SYGVKD. The CDR3 DNA reads as TGTGCCATCAGTACTGAAGGACTAGCGGGGGGGCGAGGTGATACGCAGTATTTT. Protein: CAISTEGLAGGRGDTQYF.

This rearrangement joins TRBV7-9 to TRBJ1-5; D is ambiguous. Deletions cut 4 bases from V and 7 bases from J, with 20 bases between. Germline CDR1 reads SEHNR; CDR2 reads FQNEAQ (reference sequence). The CDR3 contains 16 residues. CDR3 loop: CASSSSDGKGGQPQHF. In nucleotides, the CDR3 is TGTGCCAGCAGCTCCTCGGACGGGAAAGGTGGCCAGCCCCAGCATTTT.

This clonotype was recorded at least ten times. This sequence joins TRBV29-1 and TRBJ2-5; 8 bases agree with TRBD1. Losses at the gene ends were 3 bases for V and 4 bases for J; bases not matched to a gene: 7. Germline assignment: CDR1 SQVTM and CDR2 ANQGSEA. The CDR3 contains 14 residues. The CDR3 sequence is CSVDPQGAGETQYF. The CDR3 DNA follows: TGCAGCGTTGATCCGCAGGGGGCAGGAGAGACCCAGTACTTC.

To note about this clonotype: Possible read error: a much larger clone is one base away. This sequence joins TRBV20-1 and TRBJ1-1, with 7 bases that match TRBD1. CDR1 DFQATT and CDR2 SNEGSKA come from the germline V gene (reference sequence). This CDR3 is built from 15 residues. The CDR3 protein is CCARGMTGLNTEAFF. CDR3 in DNA: TGCTGTGCTAGAGGCATGACAGGGCTAAACACTGAAGCTTTCTTT.

This clonotype was observed a few times. This chain connects TRBV6-2 or TRBV6-3 to TRBJ2-7; the match to TRBD2 covers 8 bases. CDR3 length equals 16 residues. V gave up 4 bases and J gave up 0 bases; unmatched junction bases: 8. From germline, CDR1 is MNHEY and CDR2 SVGEGT. The CDR3 sequence: CASSSPGRGASYEQYF. The CDR3 nucleotides are TGTGCCAGCAGTTCCCCGGGGCGGGGGGCCTCCTACGAGCAGTACTTC.

This chain joins TRBV5-5 and TRBJ2-5, with a weak D call TRBD2 (5 bases). The germline gives CDR1 SGHKS, CDR2 YYEKEE (reference sequence). V was pared by 2 bases and J by 4 bases, with 12 bases between. The CDR3 runs 14 residues. CDR3 residues: CASSLRSAVETQYF. CDR3 bases: TGTGCCAGCAGCTTACGTAGCGCTGTAGAGACCCAGTACTTC.

This clonotype appeared many times. The V call is TRBV7-2, the J call TRBJ1-2, with 8 bases lining up with TRBD1. The CDR3 extends over 11 amino acids. With V trimmed by 10 bases and J by 8 bases, 6 bases remained unmatched. The germline CDR1 and CDR2 sequences are SGHTA and FQGNSA. In DNA form, the CDR3 reads TGTGCCAACGGACAGGGTGAGGGCTACACCTTC. It encodes CANGQGEGYTF.

The chain combines TRBV11-2 with TRBJ2-5, with no clear D. This CDR3 has 16 amino acids. CDR1 and CDR2 (germline): SGHAT, FQNNGV. V was cut by 5 bases and J by 4 bases, with 20 bases left in between. In DNA form, the CDR3 reads TGTGCCAGCAGCCCCCGGACCCTTAGATCGGCAGAGACCCAGTACTTC. Translated: CASSPRTLRSAETQYF.

This clonotype was observed at least ten times. The gene calls are TRBV20-1 and TRBJ2-1, with 10 bases fitting TRBD1. The junction had 7 bases not matched to a gene; V was cut back by 3 bases and J by 5 bases. Germline V gives CDR1 DFQATT, CDR2 SNEGSKA (reference sequence). This CDR3 is 15 amino acids long. In DNA form, the CDR3 reads TGCAGTGCTAGGGGAGGGGGACAGGGGCACAATGAGCAGTTCTTC. This gives the protein CSARGGGQGHNEQFF.

This clonotype has a count of ten or more. This chain joins TRBV6-5 and TRBJ2-1, with unresolved D. CDR1 and CDR2 (germline): MNHEY, SVGAGI. This CDR3 contains 15 residues. The V gene lost 0 bases and the J gene lost 0 bases, with 6 bases spanning the gap. The CDR3 nucleotides read TGTGCCAGCAGTTACTCAGATGCCTCCTACAATGAGCAGTTCTTC. It translates to CASSYSDASYNEQFF.

Many counts were recorded for this clonotype. CDR3 in amino acids: CAIRGPRDDYGYTF. CDR3 nucleotides: TGTGCCATCAGGGGGCCGAGGGATGACTATGGCTACACCTTC. The chain uses TRBV10-3 and TRBJ1-2; TRBD1 might be the D (5 bases). Germline V lookup: CDR1 ENHRY, CDR2 SYGVKD. This CDR3 is built from 14 residues. Trimming cost V 6 bases and J 3 bases, with 14 bases left between them.

This clonotype has a count of ten or more. V is TRBV20-1 and J is TRBJ1-1, with TRBD1 as a possible D gene (6 bases). V lost 5 bases and J lost 2, with 12 bases in between. The CDR3 runs to 13 residues. The germline V gene encodes CDR1 DFQATT and CDR2 SNEGSKA (reference sequence). CDR3 region: CSAFLQGNTEAFF. CDR3 DNA sequence: TGCAGTGCTTTTTTACAGGGAAACACTGAAGCTTTCTTT.

This rearrangement joins TRBV7-6 to TRBJ2-5; D is ambiguous. Germline values: CDR1 SGHVS, CDR2 FNYEAQ. The CDR3 totals 13 residues. The V end was cut by 5 bases, the J end by 1 base, with 8 bases between. In DNA, the CDR3 is TGTGCCAGCAGCCCAAGGATCCAAGAGACCCAGTACTTC. Residues: CASSPRIQETQYF.

This clonotype was recorded a few times. V gene TRBV27 combines with J gene TRBJ1-4; D remains unclear. The CDR3 spans 14 residues. Germline-derived CDR1 and CDR2 are MNHEY and SMNVEV (reference sequence). V lost 1 base and J 4 bases, leaving 7 bases between the germline ends. DNA for the CDR3: TGTGCCAGCAGTTTATGGCACCGTAATGAAAAACTGTTTTTT. It yields the protein CASSLWHRNEKLFF.

This chain connects TRBV21-1 to TRBJ1-6. TRBV21-1 is classified as a pseudogene. The length of the CDR3 is 18 residues. As DNA, the CDR3 is TGTGCCAGCAGCAAAGCCGCAGTGATCTGCTCCTATAATTCACCCCTCCACTTT. This gives the protein CASSKAAVICSYNSPLHF.

The chain recombines TRBV5-6 with TRBJ2-1; TRBD1 might be the D (5 bases). Germline CDR1 is SGHDT and CDR2 is YYEEEE. Between the trimmed V and J ends, which lost 9 bases and 7 bases, there was a span of 17 bases. The CDR3 loop spans 13 amino acids. The CDR3 region has the DNA TGTGCCATCGGCGCCGGGCCAGGGAATGAGCAGTTCTTC. This sequence encodes CAIGAGPGNEQFF.

At least ten counts were recorded for this clonotype. The chain combines TRBV29-1 with TRBJ2-7, with 13 bases aligning to TRBD2. The ends lost 0 bases at V and 7 bases at J; junction bases unmatched: 9. The CDR3 spans 16 residues. Germline V CDR1 and CDR2: SQVTM, ANQGSEA. In nucleotides, the CDR3 is TGCAGCGTTGAAGAGGCCACTAGCGGGGGGGCGCGTGAGCAGTACTTC. Its translation: CSVEEATSGGAREQYF.